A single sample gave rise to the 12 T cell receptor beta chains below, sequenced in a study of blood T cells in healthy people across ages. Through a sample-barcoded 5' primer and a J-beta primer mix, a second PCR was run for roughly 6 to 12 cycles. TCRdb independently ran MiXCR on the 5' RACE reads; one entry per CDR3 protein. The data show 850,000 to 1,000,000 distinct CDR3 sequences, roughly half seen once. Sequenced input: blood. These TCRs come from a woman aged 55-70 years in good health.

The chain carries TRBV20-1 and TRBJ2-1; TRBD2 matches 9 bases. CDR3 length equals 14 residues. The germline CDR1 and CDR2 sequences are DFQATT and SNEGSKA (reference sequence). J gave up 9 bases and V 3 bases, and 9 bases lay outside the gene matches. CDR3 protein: CSASSGRGLAEQFF. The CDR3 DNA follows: TGCAGTGCTAGTAGCGGGAGAGGACTTGCTGAGCAGTTCTTC.

The CDR3 region is CASYGQGAGDTQYF. In nucleotides, the CDR3 is TGTGCCAGCTATGGGCAGGGGGCTGGAGATACGCAGTATTTT. The rearrangement joins TRBV28 to TRBJ2-3; 8 bases align to TRBD1. The CDR3 runs to 14 residues. J lost 5 bases, V lost 8 bases, and 9 bases had no gene match. CDR1 and CDR2 (germline): MDHEN, SYDVKM.

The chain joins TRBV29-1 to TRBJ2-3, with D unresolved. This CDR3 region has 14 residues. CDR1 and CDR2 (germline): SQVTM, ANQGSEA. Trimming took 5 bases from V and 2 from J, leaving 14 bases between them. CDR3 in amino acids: CSVLVPTHTDTQYF. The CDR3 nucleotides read TGCAGCGTTTTAGTACCCACCCACACAGATACGCAGTATTTT.

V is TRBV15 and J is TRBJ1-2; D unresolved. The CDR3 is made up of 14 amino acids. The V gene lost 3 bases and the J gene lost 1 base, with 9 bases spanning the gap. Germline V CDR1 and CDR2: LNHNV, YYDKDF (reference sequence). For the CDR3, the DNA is TGTGCCACCAGCAGTGGGGTTGGTAACTATGGCTACACCTTC. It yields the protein CATSSGVGNYGYTF.

DNA for the CDR3: TGCAGCTTCCGTGGAGGACAAACTGAAGCTTTCTTT. It translates to CSFRGGQTEAFF. The genes are TRBV29-1 and TRBJ1-1, with D possibly being TRBD1 (5 bases). Between the trimmed V and J ends, which lost 8 bases and 5 bases, there was a span of 15 bases. The germline V gene encodes CDR1 SQVTM and CDR2 ANQGSEA. The CDR3 spans 12 residues.

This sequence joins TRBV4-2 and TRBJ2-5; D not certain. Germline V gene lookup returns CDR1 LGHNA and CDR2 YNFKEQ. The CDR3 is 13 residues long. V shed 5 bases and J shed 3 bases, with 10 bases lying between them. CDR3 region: CASSAPSEETQYF. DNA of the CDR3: TGTGCCAGCAGCGCGCCATCAGAAGAGACCCAGTACTTC.

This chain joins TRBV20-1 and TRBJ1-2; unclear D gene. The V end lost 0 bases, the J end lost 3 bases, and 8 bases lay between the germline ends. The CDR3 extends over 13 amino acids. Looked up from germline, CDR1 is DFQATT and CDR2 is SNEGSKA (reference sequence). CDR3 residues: CSARDRSYYGYTF. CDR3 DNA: TGCAGTGCTAGAGATCGAAGTTACTATGGCTACACCTTC.

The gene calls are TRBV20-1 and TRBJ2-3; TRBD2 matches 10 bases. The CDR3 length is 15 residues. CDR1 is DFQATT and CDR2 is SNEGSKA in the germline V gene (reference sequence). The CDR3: CGGQSGRARVDTQYF. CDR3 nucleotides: TGCGGTGGGCAGAGCGGGAGGGCCCGGGTCGATACGCAGTATTTT.

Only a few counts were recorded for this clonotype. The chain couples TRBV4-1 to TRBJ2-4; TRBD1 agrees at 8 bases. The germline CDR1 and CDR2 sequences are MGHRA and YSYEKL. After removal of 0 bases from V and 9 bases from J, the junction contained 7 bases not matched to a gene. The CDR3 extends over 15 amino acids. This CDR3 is CASSQDGTGVGIQYF. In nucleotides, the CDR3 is TGCGCCAGCAGCCAAGACGGGACAGGCGTTGGCATTCAGTACTTC.

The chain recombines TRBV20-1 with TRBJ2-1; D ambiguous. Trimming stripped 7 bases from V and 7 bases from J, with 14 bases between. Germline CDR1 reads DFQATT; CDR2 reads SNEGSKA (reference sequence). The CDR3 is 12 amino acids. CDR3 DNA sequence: TGCAGTGGTGGCGGCCACTGGAATGAGCAGTTCTTC. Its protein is CSGGGHWNEQFF.

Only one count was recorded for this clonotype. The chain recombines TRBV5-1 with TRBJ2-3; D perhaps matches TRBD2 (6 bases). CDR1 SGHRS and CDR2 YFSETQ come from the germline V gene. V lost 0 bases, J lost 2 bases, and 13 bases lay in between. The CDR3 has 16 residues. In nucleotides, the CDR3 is TGCGCCAGCAGCTTGGTTAGCGGACTAAACACAGATACGCAGTATTTT. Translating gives CASSLVSGLNTDTQYF. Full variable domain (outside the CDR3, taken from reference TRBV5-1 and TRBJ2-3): KAGVTQTPRYLIKTRGQQVTLSCSPISGHRSVSWYQQTPGQGLQFLFEYFSETQRNKGNFPGRFSGRQFSNSRSEMNVSTLELGDSALYLCASSLVSGLNTDTQYFGPGTRLTVL.

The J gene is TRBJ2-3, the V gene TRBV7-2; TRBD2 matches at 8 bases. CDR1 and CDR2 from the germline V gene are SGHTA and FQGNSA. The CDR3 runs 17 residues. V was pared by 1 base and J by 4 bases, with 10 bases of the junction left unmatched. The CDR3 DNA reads TGTGCCAGCAGCTTAGGGGGGGTTGGACTAGCAGCAGATACGCAGTATTTT. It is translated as CASSLGGVGLAADTQYF.